The source of this T cell receptor (beta chain) is a study of blood T cell repertoires in COVID-19. Data came from immunoSEQ multiplex PCR; TCRdb stores just in-frame clones and leaves some out. The sample yields about 80,000 clones, 70% to 80% seen once. Trimming cost V 0 bases and J 14 bases, with 14 bases left between them. Germline CDR1 reads ENHRY; CDR2 reads SYGVKD. The CDR3 is 13 amino acids. Sequencing was performed on peripheral blood. The receptor's source is a man in his 70s with active or convalescent COVID-19. This chain links TRBV10-3 with TRBJ2-1; maybe TRBD2 (6 bases). This chain's CDR3 is CAISESREGSKFF. The CDR3 DNA reads TGTGCCATCAGTGAGTCGCGGGAAGGGTCGAAGTTCTTC.